These T cell receptor beta chains were read from a single sample in a study of human T cells and chemical hapten exposure. Each CDR3 protein gets one entry after TCRdb re-called the RACE reads with MiXCR. This sample yields 100,000 or so distinct CDR3 sequences, of which approximately 36% are seen a single time; roughly 2.7% belongs to the top ten. The sequencing used whole blood, collected in connection with sensitization to the hapten diphenylcyclopropenone (DPC). These receptors originate from a man aged 35-49 years with alopecia areata. Some clones in this sample may be carry-over from other donors' samples. Each CDR3 is given with its conserved first and last residue. A D gene is named only where the DNA matches it firmly. Not all rows give a size; the values are once, few, many and, for expanded clones, a class.

CDR3 protein	CDR3 DNA	V gene	J gene	D gene	clone size
CSAAPDSNYGYTF	TGCAGTGCTGCCCCCGACAGTAACTATGGCTACACCTTC	TRBV20-1	TRBJ1-2	.	.
CASSWHRVDGYTF	TGCGCCAGCAGCTGGCACCGAGTGGATGGCTACACCTTC	TRBV5-1	TRBJ1-2	.	once
CASSLPGTVGGNQPQHF	TGTGCCAGCTCACTGCCTGGGACCGTCGGCGGCAATCAGCCCCAGCATTTT	TRBV18	TRBJ1-5	.	.
CAISDSVAGRMLTSTDTQYF	TGTGCCATCAGTGATTCGGTAGCGGGGCGGATGTTGACTAGCACAGATACGCAGTATTTT	TRBV10-3	TRBJ2-3	TRBD2	few
CASSLDVGAQYF	TGTGCCAGCAGCTTAGACGTTGGAGCGCAGTATTTT	TRBV7-8	TRBJ2-3	.	few
CSARISGTVHHEQYF	TGCAGTGCTAGAATTTCCGGGACAGTTCACCACGAGCAGTACTTC	TRBV20-1	TRBJ2-7	TRBD1	.
CASTQGGGRRQETQYF	TGTGCCAGCACCCAAGGCGGGGGGCGCAGGCAAGAGACCCAGTACTTC	TRBV7-9	TRBJ2-5	TRBD2	few
CAIRWDRKIPEAFF	TGTGCCATCAGGTGGGACAGAAAGATCCCTGAAGCTTTCTTT	TRBV10-3	TRBJ1-1	TRBD1	.
CSVPGQGVGAFF	TGCAGTGTTCCGGGACAGGGGGTAGGCGCTTTCTTT	TRBV20-1	TRBJ1-1	TRBD1	many
CASSLSNRNTEAFF	TGTGCCAGCAGCTTATCAAACAGGAACACTGAAGCTTTCTTT	TRBV7-2	TRBJ1-1	.	.
CASSGQGLAKNIQYF	TGTGCCAGCAGTGGACAGGGGCTAGCCAAAAACATTCAGTACTTC	TRBV6-2/TRBV6-3	TRBJ2-4	TRBD1	.
CSARGDRGRDEQFF	TGCAGTGCTAGAGGAGACAGGGGGCGCGATGAGCAGTTCTTC	TRBV20-1	TRBJ2-1	TRBD1	.
CASSQAQAYTEAFF	TGTGCCAGCAGCCAAGCGCAGGCCTACACTGAAGCTTTCTTT	TRBV14	TRBJ1-1	.	few
CASSYRTHRQPQHF	TGTGCCAGCAGTTACCGGACCCACCGACAGCCCCAGCATTTT	TRBV6-2/TRBV6-3	TRBJ1-5	.	few
CASSPGLNSYEQYF	TGTGCCAGCAGCCCCGGACTTAATTCCTACGAGCAGTACTTC	TRBV7-2	TRBJ2-7	.	.
CASSLALGGSQTQYF	TGTGCCAGCAGTTTAGCGCTCGGAGGAAGCCAGACCCAGTACTTC	TRBV12-3/TRBV12-4	TRBJ2-5	.	few
CASSPLGLAGGYEQFF	TGTGCCAGCAGCCCCCTCGGCCTAGCGGGAGGGTATGAGCAGTTCTTC	TRBV5-4	TRBJ2-1	TRBD2	few
CASTGVDTEAFF	TGTGCCAGCACCGGGGTCGACACTGAAGCTTTCTTT	TRBV9	TRBJ1-1	.	few
CASSQDARLDQGVNTEAFF	TGTGCCAGCAGCCAAGATGCTAGGCTCGATCAGGGGGTGAACACTGAAGCTTTCTTT	TRBV4-2	TRBJ1-1	TRBD1	few
CSVEDLGEENIQYF	TGCAGCGTTGAAGATCTAGGGGAAGAAAACATTCAGTACTTC	TRBV29-1	TRBJ2-4	.	.
CASSQGASGRNTGELFF	TGTGCCAGCAGCCAAGGGGCTAGCGGGAGAAACACCGGGGAGCTGTTTTTT	TRBV4-2	TRBJ2-2	TRBD2	once
CASSLSRDSDTQYF	TGTGCCAGCAGCTTAAGCAGGGACTCAGATACGCAGTATTTT	TRBV7-2	TRBJ2-3	.	.
CASSPGTGGGNQPQHF	TGTGCCAGCTCACCGGGGACAGGGGGCGGCAATCAGCCCCAGCATTTT	TRBV18	TRBJ1-5	TRBD1	.
CASSVDLGQTQYF	TGTGCCAGCAGCGTAGATCTGGGACAGACCCAGTACTTC	TRBV9	TRBJ2-5	.	.
CASSLPTGRSGANVLTF	TGTGCCAGCAGTTTACCGACAGGGCGGTCTGGGGCCAACGTCCTGACTTTC	TRBV28	TRBJ2-6	TRBD1	.
CASSLPPYRSSYEQYF	TGTGCCAGCAGCCTACCCCCTTACAGGAGCTCCTACGAGCAGTACTTC	TRBV28	TRBJ2-7	.	.
CAHEQGETQYF	TGTGCCCACGAACAGGGAGAGACCCAGTACTTC	TRBV30	TRBJ2-5	.	.
CASSLGPGGLAGGPGYEQYF	TGTGCCAGCAGCTTAGGGCCGGGGGGGCTAGCGGGAGGGCCAGGGTACGAGCAGTACTTC	TRBV7-2	TRBJ2-7	TRBD2	few
CASSSLSGRARYEQYF	TGTGCCAGCAGTTCCCTCAGCGGGAGGGCCAGGTACGAGCAGTACTTC	TRBV28	TRBJ2-7	TRBD2	.
CASREVTFQETQYF	TGTGCCAGCAGGGAGGTCACGTTCCAAGAGACCCAGTACTTC	TRBV6-1	TRBJ2-5	.	few
CASRGGLWTEAFF	TGTGCCAGTCGGGGGGGGTTATGGACTGAAGCTTTCTTT	TRBV28	TRBJ1-1	.	.
CASSQYRQGLSGNTIYF	TGTGCCAGCAGCCAGTATCGACAGGGACTCTCTGGAAACACCATATATTTT	TRBV4-3	TRBJ1-3	TRBD1	few
CASSVGTGAMTQYF	TGTGCCAGCAGCGTCGGGACAGGGGCGATGACCCAGTACTTC	TRBV9	TRBJ2-5	TRBD1	.
CASTTGQVNYGYTF	TGTGCCAGCACCACCGGGCAGGTCAACTATGGCTACACCTTC	TRBV6-5	TRBJ1-2	.	few
CASSSLGSGGWNTEAFF	TGTGCCAGCAGCAGTTTGGGATCGGGGGGGTGGAACACTGAAGCTTTCTTT	TRBV5-6	TRBJ1-1	.	few
CSARVSTDTQYF	TGCAGTGCTAGAGTCAGCACAGATACGCAGTATTTT	TRBV20-1	TRBJ2-3	.	few
CASSLPNARRELFF	TGTGCCAGCAGCCTACCAAATGCGAGGAGGGAGCTGTTTTTT	TRBV7-2	TRBJ2-2	.	.
CASGPLGVRPDTQYF	TGTGCTAGTGGTCCCCTGGGGGTACGCCCAGATACGCAGTATTTT	TRBV12-5	TRBJ2-3	.	few
CASSLSPASTDTQYF	TGTGCCAGCAGCTTAAGTCCGGCATCCACAGATACGCAGTATTTT	TRBV7-2	TRBJ2-3	.	few
CASGLDNRQVSDGNQPQHF	TGTGCTAGTGGTTTGGACAACAGACAGGTCTCGGATGGCAATCAGCCCCAGCATTTT	TRBV12-5	TRBJ1-5	.	.
CASSQAGSANEQFF	TGTGCCAGCAGCCAAGCGGGCTCAGCTAATGAGCAGTTCTTC	TRBV7-3	TRBJ2-1	.	.
CAWSAWSSSGELFF	TGTGCCTGGAGTGCTTGGAGCTCATCCGGGGAGCTGTTTTTT	TRBV30	TRBJ2-2	.	.
CASSLAGVDTQYF	TGTGCCAGCAGTTTAGCGGGAGTAGATACGCAGTATTTT	TRBV12-3/TRBV12-4	TRBJ2-3	.	.
CASSADSGDSEAFF	TGTGCCAGCAGTGCGGACAGTGGGGACTCGGAAGCTTTCTTT	TRBV6-4	TRBJ1-1	.	.
CASSRTSGRASGELFF	TGTGCCAGCAGCCGCACTAGCGGGAGGGCCTCCGGGGAGCTGTTTTTT	TRBV6-2/TRBV6-3	TRBJ2-2	TRBD2	few
CASSRGQGSPYEQYF	TGTGCCAGCAGCCGTGGCCAGGGTTCGCCCTACGAGCAGTACTTC	TRBV9	TRBJ2-7	.	.
CASSYSTVMNTEAFF	TGTGCCAGCAGTTATTCGACAGTTATGAACACTGAAGCTTTCTTT	TRBV6-5	TRBJ1-1	.	.
CSVGTGTEAFF	TGCAGCGTCGGGACAGGAACTGAAGCTTTCTTT	TRBV29-1	TRBJ1-1	TRBD1	few